This T cell receptor (beta chain) was obtained from a study of T cell responses to AZD1222 COVID-19 vaccine. Study-wide findings and caveats: Baseline serology detected seropositivity in only six AZD1222 recipients. The peak T cell response came first, and repertoires were sampled only after it. Donors were mostly white British, more females; clonal diversity possibly underestimated.

As for this clone: Its specificity is not known.

CDR1 is MNHEY, CDR2 SVGEGT, per germline. There are 12 residues in the CDR3. The V and J ends lost 5 bases and 7 bases respectively, with 9 bases between them. TCRdb's copy holds only in-frame clones and misses some; the assay was immunoSEQ multiplex PCR. The data show 100,000 or so clones, approximately 90% seen once. The source is an adult who received the AZD1222 COVID-19 vaccine. The rearrangement joins TRBV6-2 or TRBV6-3 to TRBJ2-1, with D maybe TRBD2 (7 bases). The starting material was peripheral blood, obtained 28 days after the second AZD1222 dose. CDR3 DNA: TGTGCCAGCAGTGCGGGGGCTAATGAGCAGTTCTTC. Translated: CASSAGANEQFF.